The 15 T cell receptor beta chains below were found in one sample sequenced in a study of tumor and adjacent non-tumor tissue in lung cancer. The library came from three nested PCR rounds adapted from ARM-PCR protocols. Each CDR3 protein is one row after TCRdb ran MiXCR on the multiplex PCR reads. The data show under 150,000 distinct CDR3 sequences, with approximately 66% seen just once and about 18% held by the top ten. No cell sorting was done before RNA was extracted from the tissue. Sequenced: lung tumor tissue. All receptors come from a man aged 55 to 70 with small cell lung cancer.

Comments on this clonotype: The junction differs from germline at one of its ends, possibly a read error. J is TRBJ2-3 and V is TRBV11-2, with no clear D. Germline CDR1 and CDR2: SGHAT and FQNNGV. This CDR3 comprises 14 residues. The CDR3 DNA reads TGTGCCAGCAGCTTAGCGTGTGAAACAAATACTCAGTATTTT. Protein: CASSLACETNTQYF.

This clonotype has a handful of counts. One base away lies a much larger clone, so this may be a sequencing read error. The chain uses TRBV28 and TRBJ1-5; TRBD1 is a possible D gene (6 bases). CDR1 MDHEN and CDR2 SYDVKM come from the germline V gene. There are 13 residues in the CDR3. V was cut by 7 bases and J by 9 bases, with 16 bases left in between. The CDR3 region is CASIGKGGRPQHF. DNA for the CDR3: TGTGCCAGCATCGGAAAGGGGGGACGGCCCCAGCATTTT.

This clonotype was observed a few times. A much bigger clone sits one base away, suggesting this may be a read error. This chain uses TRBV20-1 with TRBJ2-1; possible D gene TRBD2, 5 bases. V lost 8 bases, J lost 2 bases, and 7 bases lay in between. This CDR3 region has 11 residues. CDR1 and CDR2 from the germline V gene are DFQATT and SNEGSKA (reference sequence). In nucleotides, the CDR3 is TGCAGTTGCGGGCCCTACAATGAGCAGTTCTTC. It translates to CSCGPYNEQFF.

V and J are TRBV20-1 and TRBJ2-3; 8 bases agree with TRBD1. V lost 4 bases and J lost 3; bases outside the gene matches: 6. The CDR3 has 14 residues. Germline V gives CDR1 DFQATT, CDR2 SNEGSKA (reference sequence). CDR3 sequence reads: CSAIYQGATDTQYF. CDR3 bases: TGCAGTGCTATTTACCAGGGGGCAACAGATACGCAGTATTTT.

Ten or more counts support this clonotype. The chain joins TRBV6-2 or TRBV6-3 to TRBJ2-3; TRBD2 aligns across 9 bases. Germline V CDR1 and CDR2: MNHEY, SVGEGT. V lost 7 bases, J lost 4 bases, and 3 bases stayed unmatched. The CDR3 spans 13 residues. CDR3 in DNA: TGTGCCAGCAAGGCGGGAGGGCCAGATACGCAGTATTTT. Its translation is CASKAGGPDTQYF.

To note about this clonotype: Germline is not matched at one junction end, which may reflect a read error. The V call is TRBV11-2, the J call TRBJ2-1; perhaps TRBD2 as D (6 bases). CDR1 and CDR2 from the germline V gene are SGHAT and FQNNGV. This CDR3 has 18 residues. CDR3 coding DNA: TGTGCCAACAGCTTAGAGCCCCCTGGGGCAACGGGAGTACATGAGCAGTTCTTC. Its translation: CANSLEPPGATGVHEQFF.

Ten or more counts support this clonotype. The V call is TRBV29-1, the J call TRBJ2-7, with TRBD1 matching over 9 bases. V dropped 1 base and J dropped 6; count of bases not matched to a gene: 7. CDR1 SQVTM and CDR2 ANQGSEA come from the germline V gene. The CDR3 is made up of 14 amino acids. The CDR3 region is CSVEGGTGTFEQYF. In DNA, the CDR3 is TGCAGCGTTGAAGGAGGGACAGGGACGTTCGAGCAGTACTTC.

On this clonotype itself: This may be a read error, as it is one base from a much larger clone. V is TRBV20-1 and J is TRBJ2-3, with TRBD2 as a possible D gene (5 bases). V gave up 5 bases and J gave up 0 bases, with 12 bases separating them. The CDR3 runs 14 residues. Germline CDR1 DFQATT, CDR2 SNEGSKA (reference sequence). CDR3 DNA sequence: TGCAGTGCTTTCTGGACTCCTAGCACAGATACGCAGTATTTT. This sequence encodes CSAFWTPSTDTQYF.

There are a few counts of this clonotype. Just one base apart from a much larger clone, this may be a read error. CDR3: CASSLGFGGVTRELFF. In DNA form, the CDR3 reads TGTGCCAGCAGCTTGGGCTTTGGGGGAGTTACCAGGGAGCTGTTTTTT. The V gene is TRBV11-2, the J gene TRBJ2-2; D may correspond to TRBD1 or TRBD2 (5 bases each). V was cut by 3 bases and J by 9 bases, with 20 bases left in between. Germline-derived CDR1 and CDR2 are SGHAT and FQNNGV. The CDR3 has 16 amino acids.

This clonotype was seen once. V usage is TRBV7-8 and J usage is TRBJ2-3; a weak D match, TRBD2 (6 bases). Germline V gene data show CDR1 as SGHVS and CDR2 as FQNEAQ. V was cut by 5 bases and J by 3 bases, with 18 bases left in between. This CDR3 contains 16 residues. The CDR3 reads CASSPILAGVTDTQYF. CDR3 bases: TGTGCCAGCAGCCCCATACTAGCTGGAGTAACAGATACGCAGTATTTT. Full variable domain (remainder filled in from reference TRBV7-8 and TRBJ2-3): GAGVSQSPRYKVAKRGQDVALRCDPISGHVSLFWYQQALGQGPEFLTYFQNEAQLDKSGLPSDRFFAERPEGSVSTLKIQRTQQEDSAVYLCASSPILAGVTDTQYFGPGTRLTVL.

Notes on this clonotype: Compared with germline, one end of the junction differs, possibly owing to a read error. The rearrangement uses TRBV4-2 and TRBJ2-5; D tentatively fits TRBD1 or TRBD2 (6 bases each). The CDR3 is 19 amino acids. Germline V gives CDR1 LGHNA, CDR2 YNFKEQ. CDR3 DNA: TGTGCCGGCAGCCAAGATGATTGGGGGACTGGGGGCCGTCAAGAGACCCAGTACTTC. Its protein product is CAGSQDDWGTGGRQETQYF.

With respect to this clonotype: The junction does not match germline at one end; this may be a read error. The DNA for the CDR3 is TGTGCCAGTAGCTTAGTGGTAGGGGTGAACACTGAAGCTTTCTTT. Its protein is CASSLVVGVNTEAFF. V is TRBV11-2 and J is TRBJ1-1, with D possibly matching TRBD1 (5 bases). Germline V gene lookup returns CDR1 SGHAT and CDR2 FQNNGV. The CDR3 consists of 15 residues. Based on the CDR3 plus reference TRBV11-2 and TRBJ1-1, the full variable domain is EAGVAQSPRYKIIEKRQSVAFWCNPISGHATLYWYQQILGQGPKLLIQFQNNGVVDDSQLPKDRFSAERLKGVDSTLKIQPAKLEDSAVYLCASSLVVGVNTEAFFGQGTRLTVV.

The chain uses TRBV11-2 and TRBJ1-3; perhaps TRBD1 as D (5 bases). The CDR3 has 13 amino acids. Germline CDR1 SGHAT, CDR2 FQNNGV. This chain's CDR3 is CVISRGVRNTIYF. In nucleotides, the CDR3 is TGTGTCATCAGCCGAGGGGTTAGAAACACCATATATTTT.

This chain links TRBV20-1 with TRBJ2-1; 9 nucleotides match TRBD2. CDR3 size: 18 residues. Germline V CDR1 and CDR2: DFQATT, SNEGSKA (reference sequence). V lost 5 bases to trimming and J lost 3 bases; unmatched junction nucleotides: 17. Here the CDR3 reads CSASIFSGRAGFYNEQFF. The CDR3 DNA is TGCAGTGCTTCAATTTTTAGCGGGAGAGCCGGCTTCTACAATGAGCAGTTCTTC.

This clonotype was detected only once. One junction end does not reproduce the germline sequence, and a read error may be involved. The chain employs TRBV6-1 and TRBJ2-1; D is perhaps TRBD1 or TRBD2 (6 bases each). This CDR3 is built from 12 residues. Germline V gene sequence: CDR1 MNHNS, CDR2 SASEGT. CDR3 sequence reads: CASGEGGREQFF. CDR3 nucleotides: TGTGCCAGCGGTGAAGGGGGGCGCGAGCAGTTCTTC.